This T cell receptor (beta chain) was recorded in a study of blood T cell repertoires in COVID-19. Whole-study context: The United States, Italy and Spain provided the acute and convalescent COVID-19 samples. The analysed material was cDNA or gDNA that came from T cells, B-cell-depleted T cells, or PBMCs.

Unmatched junction bases numbered 25, after V lost 7 bases and J lost 4 bases. CDR1 is MNHEY, CDR2 SMNVEV, per germline (reference sequence). This CDR3 comprises 21 residues. Per the original data handling: Nucleated cell counts were estimated from reference gene primer amplification. Assay used: immunoSEQ multiplex PCR; TCRdb lists only in-frame clones, some missing. V, J and clone size are those of that table, while D and trimming were read from the DNA. The table includes fewer than 100,000 clones, approximately 86% detected once. This chain joins TRBV27 and TRBJ1-3; 10 nucleotides align to TRBD1. Material for sequencing was peripheral blood. The sequence was obtained from a man in his fifties or sixties with acute or convalescent COVID-19. CDR3 loop: CASTSEYPGTGEDWEGNTIYF. DNA for the CDR3: TGTGCCAGCACATCCGAATACCCCGGGACAGGGGAGGATTGGGAGGGAAACACCATATATTTT.